The clone carrying this T cell receptor (beta chain) was counted at least ten times. Its antigen remains unknown. TCRdb reprocessed the 5' RACE reads with MiXCR, giving one entry per CDR3 protein. The table includes about 80,000 distinct CDR3 sequences, approximately 5.8% detected once. These data belong to a study of neurological immune-mediated disorders. Study findings and constraints: The absence of shared CDR3 amino acid sequences among expanded clones across subjects suggests private repertoires in all groups.

This CDR3 region has 16 residues. The germline V gene has CDR1 LGHDT and CDR2 YNNKEL (reference sequence). The ends were cut back, 4 bases at V and 4 bases at J, with 17 bases in the middle. The time point is: longitudinal time-point 2. The sample consisted of PBMCs. This TCR was sampled from a woman in her sixties with multiple sclerosis. V usage is TRBV3-1 and J usage is TRBJ2-1, with D tentatively TRBD1 or TRBD2 (6 bases each). The DNA for the CDR3 is TGTGCCAGCAGCCTTCAACGGGGGCCCCTTTACAATGAGCAGTTCTTC. Encoded protein: CASSLQRGPLYNEQFF.